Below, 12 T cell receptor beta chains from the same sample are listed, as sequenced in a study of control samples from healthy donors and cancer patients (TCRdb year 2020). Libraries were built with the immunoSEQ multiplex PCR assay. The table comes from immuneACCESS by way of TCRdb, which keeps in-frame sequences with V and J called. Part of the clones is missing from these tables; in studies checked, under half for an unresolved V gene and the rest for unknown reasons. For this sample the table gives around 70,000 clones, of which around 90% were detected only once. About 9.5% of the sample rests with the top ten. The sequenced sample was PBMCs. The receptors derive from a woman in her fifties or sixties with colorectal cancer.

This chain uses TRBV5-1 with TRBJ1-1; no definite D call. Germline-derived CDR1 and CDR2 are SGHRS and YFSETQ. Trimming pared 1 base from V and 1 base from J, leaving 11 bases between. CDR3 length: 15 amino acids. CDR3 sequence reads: CASSLKFEGNTEAFF. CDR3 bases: TGCGCCAGCAGCTTGAAATTTGAGGGGAACACTGAAGCTTTCTTT.

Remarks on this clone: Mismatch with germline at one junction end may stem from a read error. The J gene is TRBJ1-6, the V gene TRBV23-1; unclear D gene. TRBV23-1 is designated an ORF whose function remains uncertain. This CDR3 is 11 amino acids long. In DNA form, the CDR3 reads TGCGCCAGCAGTCAATCGTGTCACCCAAACTTT. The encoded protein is CASSQSCHPNF.

DNA of the CDR3: TGCGCCAGCAGCGAAGGAAGTAGGGGGTCCAATGAGCAGTTCTTC. It specifies CASSEGSRGSNEQFF. V is TRBV5-1 and J is TRBJ2-1; TRBD1 is a possible D gene (6 bases). This CDR3 has 15 residues. CDR1 SGHRS and CDR2 YFSETQ come from the germline V gene. V was trimmed by 4 bases and J by 6 bases, leaving 17 bases between them.

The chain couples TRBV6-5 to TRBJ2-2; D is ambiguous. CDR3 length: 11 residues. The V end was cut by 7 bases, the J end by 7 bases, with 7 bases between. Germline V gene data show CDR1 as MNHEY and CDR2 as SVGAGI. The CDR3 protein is CASTQYGELFF. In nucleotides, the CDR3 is TGTGCCAGCACTCAGTACGGGGAGCTGTTTTTT.

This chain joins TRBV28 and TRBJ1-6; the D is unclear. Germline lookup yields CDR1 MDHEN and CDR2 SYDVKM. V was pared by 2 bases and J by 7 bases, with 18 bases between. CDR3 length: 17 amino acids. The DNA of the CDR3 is TGTGCCAGCAGTTTAAGGGTAGGAGCGGACCAAAATTCACCCCTCCACTTT. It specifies CASSLRVGADQNSPLHF.

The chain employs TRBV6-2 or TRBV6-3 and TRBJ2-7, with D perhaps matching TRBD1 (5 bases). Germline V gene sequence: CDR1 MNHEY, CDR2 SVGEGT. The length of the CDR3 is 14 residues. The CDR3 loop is CASSYAGQGYGQYV. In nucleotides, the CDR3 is TGTGCCAGCAGTTACGCAGGGCAGGGCTACGGGCAGTACGTC.

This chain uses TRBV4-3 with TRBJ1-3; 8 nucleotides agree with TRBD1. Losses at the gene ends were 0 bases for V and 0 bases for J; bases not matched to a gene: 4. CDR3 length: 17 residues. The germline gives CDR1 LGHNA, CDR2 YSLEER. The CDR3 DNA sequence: TGCGCCAGCAGCCAAGAGACAGGGGCTTTCTCTGGAAACACCATATATTTT. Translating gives CASSQETGAFSGNTIYF.

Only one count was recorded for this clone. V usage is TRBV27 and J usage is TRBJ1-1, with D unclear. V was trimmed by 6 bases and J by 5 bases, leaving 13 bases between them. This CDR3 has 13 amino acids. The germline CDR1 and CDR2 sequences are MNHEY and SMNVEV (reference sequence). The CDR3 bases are TGTGCCAGCAGGCGGGGAGTGGGGACTGAAGCTTTCTTT. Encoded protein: CASRRGVGTEAFF.

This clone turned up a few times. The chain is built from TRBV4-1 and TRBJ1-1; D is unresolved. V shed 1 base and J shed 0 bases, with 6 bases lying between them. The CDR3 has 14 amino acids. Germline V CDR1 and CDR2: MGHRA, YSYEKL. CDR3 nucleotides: TGCGCCAGCAGCCAAGCTGCTATGAACACTGAAGCTTTCTTT. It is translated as CASSQAAMNTEAFF.

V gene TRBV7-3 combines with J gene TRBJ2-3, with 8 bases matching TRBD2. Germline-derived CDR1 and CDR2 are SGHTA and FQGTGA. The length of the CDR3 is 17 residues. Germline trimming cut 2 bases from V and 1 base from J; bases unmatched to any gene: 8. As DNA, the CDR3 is TGTGCCAGCAGCTTAGGTGTCGGTAGCGGGGGCACAGATACGCAGTATTTT. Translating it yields CASSLGVGSGGTDTQYF.

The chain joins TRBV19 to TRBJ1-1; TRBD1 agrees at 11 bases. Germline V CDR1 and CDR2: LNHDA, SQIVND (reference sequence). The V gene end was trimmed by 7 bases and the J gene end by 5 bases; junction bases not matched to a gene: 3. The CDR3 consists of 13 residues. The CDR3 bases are TGTGCCAGTACCCGGGACAGGGGGACTGAAGCTTTCTTT. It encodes CASTRDRGTEAFF.

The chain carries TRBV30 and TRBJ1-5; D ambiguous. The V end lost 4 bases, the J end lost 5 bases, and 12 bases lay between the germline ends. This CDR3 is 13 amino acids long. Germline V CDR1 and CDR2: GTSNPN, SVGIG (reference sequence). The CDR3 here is CAWTSGTDQPQHF. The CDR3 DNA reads TGTGCCTGGACCTCGGGCACTGATCAGCCCCAGCATTTT.